A selection of T cell receptor beta chains follows, all from one sample in a study of control samples from healthy donors and cancer patients. The data were produced by immunoSEQ multiplex PCR, yet TCRdb's version contains in-frame clones alone and is incomplete. The sample includes 35,000 to 55,000 clones, 70% of them seen just once. Sequences were obtained from formalin-fixed, paraffin-embedded tissue. The origin of the receptors is a male donor with melanoma. Both conserved end residues are part of each CDR3. The order of the fields is V gene, J gene, clone size, D gene, CDR3 DNA, CDR3 protein. D genes are given only for firm matches. Clone size is given for some rows only: seen once, a few or many times, or a class if the clone is expanded.

v_gene: TRBV3-1/TRBV3-2
j_gene: TRBJ2-7
abundance: NA
d_gene: NA
CDR3nt: TGTGCCAGCAGCCAAGGGACTGTTTACGAGCAGTACTTC
CDR3aa: CASSQGTVYEQYF

v_gene: TRBV4-2
j_gene: TRBJ2-5
abundance: NA
d_gene: TRBD2
CDR3nt: TGTGCCAGCGGCGGGCGACTAGCGGGAGACGAGACCCAGTACTTC
CDR3aa: CASGGRLAGDETQYF

v_gene: TRBV5-5
j_gene: TRBJ2-5
abundance: few
d_gene: NA
CDR3nt: TGTGCCAGCAGCCATTGGGGGAGTTCTCAAGAGACCCAGTACTTC
CDR3aa: CASSHWGSSQETQYF

v_gene: TRBV7-8
j_gene: TRBJ2-1
abundance: few
d_gene: NA
CDR3nt: TGTGCCAGCAGCTTTTATGGAGATGGGATCAATGAGCAGTTCTTC
CDR3aa: CASSFYGDGINEQFF

v_gene: TRBV9
j_gene: TRBJ2-2
abundance: few
d_gene: NA
CDR3nt: TGTGCCAGCGAGGCCCACTCCAACACCGGGGAGCTGTTTTTT
CDR3aa: CASEAHSNTGELFF

v_gene: TRBV4-1
j_gene: TRBJ1-1
abundance: NA
d_gene: NA
CDR3nt: TGCGCCAGCAGCCAACCGTCCCAGGGCACTGAAGCTTTCTTT
CDR3aa: CASSQPSQGTEAFF

v_gene: TRBV15
j_gene: TRBJ1-6
abundance: many
d_gene: NA
CDR3nt: TGTGCCACCAGCAGAGGGGAGAGCTCCTATAATTCACCCCTCCACTTT
CDR3aa: CATSRGESSYNSPLHF

v_gene: TRBV10-2
j_gene: TRBJ1-4
abundance: NA
d_gene: NA
CDR3nt: TGCGCCAGCAAACCTCACCGGGGGGGTTTAAATGAAAAACTGTTTTTT
CDR3aa: CASKPHRGGLNEKLFF

v_gene: TRBV7-6
j_gene: TRBJ2-7
abundance: NA
d_gene: NA
CDR3nt: TGTGCCAGCAGCTTAGAGGTTAGCACCTACTACGAGCAGTACTTC
CDR3aa: CASSLEVSTYYEQYF

v_gene: TRBV19
j_gene: TRBJ1-5
abundance: NA
d_gene: TRBD1
CDR3nt: TGTGCCGCAAAAGGACAGGGGAGCAATCAGCCCCAGCATTTT
CDR3aa: CAAKGQGSNQPQHF

v_gene: TRBV10-2
j_gene: TRBJ2-7
abundance: once
d_gene: NA
CDR3nt: TGCGCCAGCAGTGAGTCGATCGGAAGCGAGCAGTACTTC
CDR3aa: CASSESIGSEQYF

v_gene: TRBV16
j_gene: TRBJ1-1
abundance: NA
d_gene: NA
CDR3nt: TGTGCCAGCAGCTACCGACAGGCCTCTTATGAAGCTTTCTTT
CDR3aa: CASSYRQASYEAFF

v_gene: TRBV6-2/TRBV6-3
j_gene: TRBJ2-1
abundance: NA
d_gene: TRBD1
CDR3nt: TGTGCCAGCAGTCTCTATGGGACAGGGGGCGCGGACAATGAGCAGTTCTTC
CDR3aa: CASSLYGTGGADNEQFF

v_gene: TRBV5-5
j_gene: TRBJ2-2
abundance: NA
d_gene: NA
CDR3nt: TGTGCCAGCAGCTGGGGATTTACAAACACCGGGGAGCTGTTTTTT
CDR3aa: CASSWGFTNTGELFF

v_gene: TRBV2
j_gene: TRBJ1-4
abundance: NA
d_gene: TRBD1
CDR3nt: TGTGCCACCAAGTATATGGGACAGATTAATGAAAAACTGTTTTTT
CDR3aa: CATKYMGQINEKLFF

v_gene: TRBV27
j_gene: TRBJ2-7
abundance: NA
d_gene: NA
CDR3nt: TGTGCCAGAGGGTCTGCCTACGAGCAGTACTTC
CDR3aa: CARGSAYEQYF

v_gene: TRBV6-5
j_gene: TRBJ2-7
abundance: once
d_gene: NA
CDR3nt: TGTGCCAGCAGATACTCACCGGGACCTCGCTCCTACGAGCAGTACTTC
CDR3aa: CASRYSPGPRSYEQYF

v_gene: TRBV5-1
j_gene: TRBJ2-3
abundance: few
d_gene: TRBD2
CDR3nt: TGCGCCAGCAACAAAGCGGGAGTTGGCACAGATACGCAGTATTTT
CDR3aa: CASNKAGVGTDTQYF

v_gene: TRBV6-5
j_gene: TRBJ2-1
abundance: many
d_gene: NA
CDR3nt: TGTGCCAGCAGACCCGGGACAAGAAATGAGCAGTTCTTC
CDR3aa: CASRPGTRNEQFF

v_gene: TRBV5-1
j_gene: TRBJ2-5
abundance: once
d_gene: TRBD2
CDR3nt: TGCGCCAGCAGCCCAGGACTAGCGCCGGGGCAAGAGACCCAGTACTTC
CDR3aa: CASSPGLAPGQETQYF

v_gene: TRBV5-1
j_gene: TRBJ2-5
abundance: NA
d_gene: TRBD2
CDR3nt: TGCGCCAGCAGCCAATTTCCCGGGACTAGCGGCCAAGAGACCCAGTACTTC
CDR3aa: CASSQFPGTSGQETQYF

v_gene: TRBV5-1
j_gene: TRBJ1-4
abundance: NA
d_gene: TRBD1
CDR3nt: TGCGCCAGCAGCTTTACCGGGACAGGGGATGAAAAACTGTTTTTT
CDR3aa: CASSFTGTGDEKLFF

v_gene: TRBV9
j_gene: TRBJ1-3
abundance: NA
d_gene: TRBD1
CDR3nt: TGTGCCAGCAGCGGACAGGGGCAGAAGGGATCTGGAAACACCATATATTTT
CDR3aa: CASSGQGQKGSGNTIYF

v_gene: TRBV5-4
j_gene: TRBJ2-1
abundance: NA
d_gene: NA
CDR3nt: TGTGCCAGCAGCTCAAGTCGGGACCCCTTGAATGAGCAGTTCTTC
CDR3aa: CASSSSRDPLNEQFF

v_gene: TRBV5-1
j_gene: TRBJ2-2
abundance: once
d_gene: NA
CDR3nt: TGCGCCAGCAGCCAAAGGACTGGAACGAACACCGGGGAGCTGTTTTTT
CDR3aa: CASSQRTGTNTGELFF

v_gene: TRBV7-8
j_gene: TRBJ2-7
abundance: NA
d_gene: TRBD2
CDR3nt: TGTGCCAGCAGCTTAAGGCGGGAGGCCTCCTACGAGCAGTACTTC
CDR3aa: CASSLRREASYEQYF

v_gene: TRBV3-1/TRBV3-2
j_gene: TRBJ1-6
abundance: medium-sized
d_gene: TRBD1
CDR3nt: TGTGCCAGCAGCCAATACAGGGGATCACCCCTCCACTTT
CDR3aa: CASSQYRGSPLHF